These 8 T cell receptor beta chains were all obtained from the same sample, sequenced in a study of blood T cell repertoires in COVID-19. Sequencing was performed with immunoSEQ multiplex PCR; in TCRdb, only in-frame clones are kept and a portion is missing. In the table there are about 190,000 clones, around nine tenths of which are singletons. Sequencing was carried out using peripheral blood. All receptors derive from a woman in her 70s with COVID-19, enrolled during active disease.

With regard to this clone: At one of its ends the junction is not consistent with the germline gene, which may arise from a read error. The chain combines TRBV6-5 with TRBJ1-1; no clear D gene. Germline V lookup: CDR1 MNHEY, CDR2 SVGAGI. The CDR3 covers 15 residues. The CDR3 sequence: CASSDSYNFGAEAFF. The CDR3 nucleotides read TGTGCCAGCAGTGACTCTTACAATTTCGGGGCTGAAGCTTTCTTT.

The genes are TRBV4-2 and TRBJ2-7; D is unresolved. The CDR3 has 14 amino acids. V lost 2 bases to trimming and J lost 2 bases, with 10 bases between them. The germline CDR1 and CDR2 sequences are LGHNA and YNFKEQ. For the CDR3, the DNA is TGTGCCAGCAGCCAAAGTCGTACAGCCTACGAGCAGTACTTC. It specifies CASSQSRTAYEQYF.

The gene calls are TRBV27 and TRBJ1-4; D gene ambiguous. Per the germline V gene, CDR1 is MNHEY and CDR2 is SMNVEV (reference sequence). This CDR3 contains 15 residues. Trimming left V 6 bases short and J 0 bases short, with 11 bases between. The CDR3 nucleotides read TGTGCCAGCAGCCTAACCGGAGCAACTAATGAAAAACTGTTTTTT. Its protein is CASSLTGATNEKLFF.

The CDR3 DNA reads as TGTGCCAGTAGTGGACAGGGGAACACCGGGGAGCTGTTTTTT. Protein: CASSGQGNTGELFF. The rearrangement joins TRBV19 to TRBJ2-2, with 8 bases identical to TRBD1. Germline V gene data show CDR1 as LNHDA and CDR2 as SQIVND (reference sequence). This CDR3 has 14 residues. V lost 5 bases, J lost 1 base, and 0 bases stayed unmatched.

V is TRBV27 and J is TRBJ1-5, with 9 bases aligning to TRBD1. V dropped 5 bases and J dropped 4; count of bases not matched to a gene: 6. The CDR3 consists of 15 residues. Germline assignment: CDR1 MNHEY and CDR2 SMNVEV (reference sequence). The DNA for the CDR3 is TGTGCCAGCAGTCTGGACAGGGGAGGGAATCAGCCCCAGCATTTT. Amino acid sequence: CASSLDRGGNQPQHF.

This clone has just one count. The CDR3 region has the DNA TGTGCCAGCAGTTTAAGTCTCGTGGGAGACGAGCAGTACTTC. As protein: CASSLSLVGDEQYF. The V call is TRBV27, the J call TRBJ2-7; D possibly corresponds to TRBD2 (5 bases). With 2 bases removed from V and 5 bases from J, the gap between germline ends came to 13 bases. CDR1 and CDR2 from the germline V gene are MNHEY and SMNVEV (reference sequence). This CDR3 has 14 residues.

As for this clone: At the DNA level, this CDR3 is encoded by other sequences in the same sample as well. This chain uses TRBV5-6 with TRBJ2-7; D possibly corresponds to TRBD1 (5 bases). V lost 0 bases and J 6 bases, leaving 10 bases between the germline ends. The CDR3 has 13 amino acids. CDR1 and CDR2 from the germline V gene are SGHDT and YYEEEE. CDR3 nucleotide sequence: TGTGCCAGCAGCTTGGAGAATAGGGGCGAGCAGTACTTC. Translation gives CASSLENRGEQYF.

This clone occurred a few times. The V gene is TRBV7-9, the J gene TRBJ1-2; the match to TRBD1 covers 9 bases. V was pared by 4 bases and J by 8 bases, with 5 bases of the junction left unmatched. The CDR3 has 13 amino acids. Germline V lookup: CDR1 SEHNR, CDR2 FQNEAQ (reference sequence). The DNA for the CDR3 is TGTGCCAGCAGCTCGGGACAGGGTCTCGGCTACACCTTC. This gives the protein CASSSGQGLGYTF.